These T cell receptor beta chains were read from a single sample in a study of blood T cell repertoires in COVID-19. Only in-frame clones appear in the TCRdb table, and some are missing; sequencing was by immunoSEQ multiplex PCR. Of about 34,000 clones listed, 88% are singletons. Sequencing used peripheral blood. The receptors stem from a man in his fifties or sixties with active COVID-19. Each CDR3 is given with its conserved first and last residue. D genes are given only for firm matches. Clone size is given for some rows only: seen once, a few or many times, or a class if the clone is expanded.

V gene	clone size	J gene	D gene	CDR3 protein	CDR3 DNA
TRBV30	.	TRBJ2-2	.	CAWMAGTGELFF	TGTGCCTGGATGGCCGGGACCGGGGAGCTGTTTTTT
TRBV29-1	.	TRBJ2-7	.	CSVGRDTGGYEQYF	TGCAGCGTGGGGCGGGACACGGGGGGCTACGAGCAGTACTTC
TRBV7-7	.	TRBJ2-1	TRBD1	CASSQDRGRQFF	TGTGCTAGCAGCCAGGACAGGGGGCGGCAGTTCTTC
TRBV7-2	few	TRBJ2-1	TRBD2	CASSLVGTSGRGYNEQFF	TGTGCCAGCAGCTTAGTTGGGACTAGCGGGAGGGGATACAATGAGCAGTTCTTC
TRBV7-2	.	TRBJ2-5	TRBD2	CASSPRGAGDGSGGTQYF	TGTGCCAGCAGCCCGCGGGGAGCGGGAGATGGGAGCGGAGGGACCCAGTACTTC
TRBV13	.	TRBJ1-2	.	CASSPNLRTALWEYGYTF	TGTGCCAGCAGCCCAAACCTACGGACAGCCCTTTGGGAGTATGGCTACACCTTC
TRBV27	.	TRBJ2-1	TRBD1	CASSFFQGAGEQFF	TGTGCCAGCAGTTTTTTTCAGGGGGCCGGTGAGCAGTTCTTC
TRBV13	.	TRBJ1-6	.	CASSTEKNSPLHF	TGTGCCAGCAGCACTGAGAAGAATTCACCCCTCCACTTT
TRBV5-1	.	TRBJ1-3	.	CASSLDSLGSGNTIYF	TGCGCCAGCAGCTTGGACAGTCTCGGCTCTGGAAACACCATATATTTT
TRBV2	.	TRBJ2-3	TRBD1	CASSERQGTTDTQYF	TGTGCCAGCAGCGAGCGACAGGGTACCACAGATACGCAGTATTTT
TRBV11-3	.	TRBJ2-1	.	CASSLQGNHEQFF	TGTGCCAGCAGCTTGCAGGGGAACCATGAGCAGTTCTTC
TRBV6-6	.	TRBJ1-3	.	CASRPRGSLGNTIYF	TGTGCCAGCAGACCCAGGGGCTCCCTCGGAAACACCATATATTTT
TRBV2	.	TRBJ2-3	TRBD2	CASSDSGLAGADTQYF	TGTGCCAGCAGTGATTCGGGACTAGCGGGAGCAGATACGCAGTATTTT
TRBV2	.	TRBJ2-3	.	CASSLNSDTQYF	TGTGCCAGCTCCTTAAACAGCGATACGCAGTATTTT
TRBV5-6	.	TRBJ1-1	.	CASSFYAGEAFF	TGTGCCAGCAGCTTCTATGCCGGTGAAGCTTTCTTT
TRBV30	.	TRBJ1-3	.	CAWGASLAGNTIYF	TGTGCCTGGGGAGCCTCTCTTGCTGGAAACACCATATATTTT
TRBV2	.	TRBJ2-1	TRBD2	CASSDGRTSGILWNEQFF	TGTGCCAGCAGTGACGGGAGGACTAGCGGGATTCTTTGGAATGAGCAGTTCTTC
TRBV7-2	.	TRBJ2-1	.	CASSLIMASNEQFF	TGTGCCAGCAGCTTAATTATGGCCTCCAATGAGCAGTTCTTC
TRBV11-3	.	TRBJ2-1	.	CASSLRPVSRNEQFF	TGTGCCAGCAGCCTAAGACCGGTATCTAGGAATGAGCAGTTCTTC
TRBV28	.	TRBJ1-5	TRBD1	CASSTEDRGLHQPQHF	TGTGCCAGCAGTACTGAGGACAGGGGGCTTCATCAGCCCCAGCATTTT
TRBV6-6	.	TRBJ1-5	.	CASRELSNQPQHF	TGTGCCAGCAGGGAGTTGAGCAATCAGCCCCAGCATTTT
TRBV29-1	.	TRBJ2-1	TRBD2	CSVDLAGGPNEQFF	TGCAGCGTAGACCTAGCGGGAGGGCCTAATGAGCAGTTCTTC
TRBV7-2	.	TRBJ1-5	.	CASSPQDLRGNQPQHF	TGTGCCAGCAGCCCCCAGGATCTCAGGGGAAATCAGCCCCAGCATTTT
TRBV10-1	.	TRBJ2-3	.	CASSEGAAQYF	TGCGCCAGCAGTGAGGGAGCGGCGCAGTATTTT
TRBV11-2	.	TRBJ1-2	.	CASSTRRQGPYGYTF	TGTGCCAGCAGCACGCGGCGGCAGGGGCCCTATGGCTACACCTTC
TRBV11-3	.	TRBJ2-2	TRBD2	CASSTNRLAGGGTGELFF	TGTGCCAGCAGCACAAACCGACTAGCGGGTGGGGGCACCGGGGAGCTGTTTTTT
TRBV10-3	.	TRBJ2-3	TRBD1	CAISRGQVNTDTQYF	TGTGCCATCAGTCGGGGACAGGTCAACACAGATACGCAGTATTTT
TRBV20-1	.	TRBJ2-7	.	CSAWGEYEQYF	TGCAGTGCTTGGGGGGAGTACGAGCAGTACTTC
TRBV7-8	.	TRBJ2-2	.	CASSLVSGLLNTGELFF	TGTGCCAGCAGCTTAGTCAGTGGGCTCTTGAACACCGGGGAGCTGTTTTTT
TRBV7-3	.	TRBJ2-3	.	CASSLARPDTQYF	TGTGCCAGCAGCTTGGCCAGGCCAGATACGCAGTATTTT
TRBV19	.	TRBJ2-3	.	CASRPGGGGLATPDTQYF	TGTGCCAGTAGACCAGGGGGAGGAGGCTTAGCGACGCCAGATACGCAGTATTTT
TRBV6-5	.	TRBJ1-5	.	CASSYSGGKNQPQHF	TGTGCCAGCAGTTACAGTGGGGGGAAGAATCAGCCCCAGCATTTT
TRBV15	.	TRBJ2-5	TRBD2	CATSRDLLAGGHPEETQYF	TGTGCCACCAGCAGAGATCTTCTAGCGGGAGGGCACCCTGAAGAGACCCAGTACTTC